This TCR beta chain was obtained from a study of T cell responses to AZD1222 COVID-19 vaccine. On the study more broadly: Pooled in the analysis were second doses at about 4 or about 12 weeks. Notes on the study in general: Only a handful of AZD1222 recipients tested seropositive at baseline.

TCRdb keeps only in-frame clones here, not all; method: immunoSEQ multiplex PCR. The sample records approximately 100,000 clones, about 89% being singletons. Details on this clone: The antigen remains undetermined.

Looked up from germline, CDR1 is MNHEY and CDR2 is SVGEGT. CDR3 length: 16 amino acids. The V gene lost 3 bases and the J gene lost 3 bases, with 17 bases spanning the gap. The clonotype was recovered from an adult in good health. This specimen was peripheral blood, taken on day 0 of AZD1222 vaccination. The rearrangement uses TRBV6-2 or TRBV6-3 and TRBJ1-2; D perhaps matches TRBD1 (5 bases). The CDR3 DNA reads as TGTGCCAGCAGTTATAAGGTCGGCCTAGGGGACTATGGCTACACCTTC. It codes for CASSYKVGLGDYGYTF.